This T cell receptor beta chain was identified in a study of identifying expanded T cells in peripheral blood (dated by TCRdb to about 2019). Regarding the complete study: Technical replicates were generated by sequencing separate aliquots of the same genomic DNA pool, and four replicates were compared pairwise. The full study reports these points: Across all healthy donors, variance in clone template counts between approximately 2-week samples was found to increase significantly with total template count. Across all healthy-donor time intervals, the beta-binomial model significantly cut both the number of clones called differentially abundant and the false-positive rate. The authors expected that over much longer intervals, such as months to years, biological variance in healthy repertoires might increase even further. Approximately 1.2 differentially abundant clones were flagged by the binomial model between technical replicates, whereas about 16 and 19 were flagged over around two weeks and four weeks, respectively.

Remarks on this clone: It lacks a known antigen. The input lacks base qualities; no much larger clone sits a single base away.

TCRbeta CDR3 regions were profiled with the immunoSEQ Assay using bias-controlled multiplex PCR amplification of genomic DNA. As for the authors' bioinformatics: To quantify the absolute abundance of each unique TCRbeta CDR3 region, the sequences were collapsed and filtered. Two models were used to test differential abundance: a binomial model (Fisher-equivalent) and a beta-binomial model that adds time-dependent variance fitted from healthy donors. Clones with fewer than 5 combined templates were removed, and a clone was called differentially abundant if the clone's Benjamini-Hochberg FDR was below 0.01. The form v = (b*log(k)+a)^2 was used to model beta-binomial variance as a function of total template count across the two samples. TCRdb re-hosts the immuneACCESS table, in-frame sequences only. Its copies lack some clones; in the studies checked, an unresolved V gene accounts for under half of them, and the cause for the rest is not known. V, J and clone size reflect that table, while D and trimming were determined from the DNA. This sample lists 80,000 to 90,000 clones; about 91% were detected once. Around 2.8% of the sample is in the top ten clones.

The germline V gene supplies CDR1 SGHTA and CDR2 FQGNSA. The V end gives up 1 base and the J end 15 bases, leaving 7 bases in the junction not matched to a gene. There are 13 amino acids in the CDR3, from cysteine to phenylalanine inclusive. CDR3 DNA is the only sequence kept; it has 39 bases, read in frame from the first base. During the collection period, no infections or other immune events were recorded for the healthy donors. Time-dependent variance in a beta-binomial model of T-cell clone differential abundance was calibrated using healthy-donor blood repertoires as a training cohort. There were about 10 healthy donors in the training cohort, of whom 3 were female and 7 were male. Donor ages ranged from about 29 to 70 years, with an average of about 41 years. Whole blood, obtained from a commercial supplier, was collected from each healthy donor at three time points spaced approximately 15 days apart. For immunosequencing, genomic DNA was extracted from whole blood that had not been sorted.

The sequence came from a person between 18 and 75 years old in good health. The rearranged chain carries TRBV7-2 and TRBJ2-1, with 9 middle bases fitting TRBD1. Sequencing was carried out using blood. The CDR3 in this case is CASSLGRDRVWFF. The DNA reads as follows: TGTGCCAGCAGCTTAGGAAGGGACAGGGTTTGGTTCTTC.